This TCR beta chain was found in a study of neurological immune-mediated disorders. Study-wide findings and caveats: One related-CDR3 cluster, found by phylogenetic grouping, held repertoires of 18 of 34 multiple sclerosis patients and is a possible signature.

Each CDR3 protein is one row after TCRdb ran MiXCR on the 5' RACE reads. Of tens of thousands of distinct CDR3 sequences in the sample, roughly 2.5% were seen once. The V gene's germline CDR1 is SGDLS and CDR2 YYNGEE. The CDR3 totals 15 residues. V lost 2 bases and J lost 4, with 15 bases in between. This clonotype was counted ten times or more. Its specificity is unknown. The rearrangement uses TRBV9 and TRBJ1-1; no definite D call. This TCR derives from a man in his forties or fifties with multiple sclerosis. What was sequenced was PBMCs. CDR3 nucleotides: TGTGCCAGCAGCGTCGATTCCTTGGCGGGCACTGAAGCTTTCTTT. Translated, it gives CASSVDSLAGTEAFF.